The T cell receptor (beta chain) described here comes from a study of beta chain features in type 1 diabetes. The entirety of the isolated RNA underwent reverse transcription, so expressed TCRB transcripts were sequenced. Only in-frame clones appear in the TCRdb table, and some are missing; sequencing was by immunoSEQ multiplex PCR. The table has about 650,000 clones, roughly 12% seen once. Findings and caveats of the study: Sampled from patients, naive, central memory and Treg TCRB repertoires appeared more similar than those sampled from healthy donors. The study found moderately but significantly shorter TCRB CDR3s in all four CD4+ subsets of Type 1 diabetes patients.

A sort by CD45RO/CCR7/CD25/CD127/CD95/CD27 yielded CD4+ naive, central memory, regulatory and stem cell-like memory cells. This CDR3 is built from 15 residues. Germline CDR1 is LGHNA and CDR2 is YSLEER. V was trimmed by 4 bases and J by 0 bases, leaving 9 bases between them. A remark on this clone: As yet, its antigen is unknown.

The sample taken for sequencing was naive CD4+ T cells from blood. The receptor was derived from a young man with type 1 diabetes. The V gene is TRBV4-3, the J gene TRBJ2-2; D unresolved. CDR3 sequence: CASSPRNANTGELFF. As DNA, the CDR3 is TGCGCCAGCAGCCCCAGAAACGCGAACACCGGGGAGCTGTTTTTT.